The present entry profiles one TCR beta chain with its context. Germline-derived CDR1 and CDR2 are SGHDN and FVKESK. The V and J ends lost 1 base and 8 bases, in that order; junction bases with no gene match: 5. The CDR3 has 14 amino acids. In the original analysis: Amplifying reference gene primers gave estimates of nucleated cell counts. The protocol was immunoSEQ multiplex PCR, while the TCRdb copy is restricted to in-frame clones and leaves out a portion. V and J calls and clone size are given by that table; D and trimming were obtained from the DNA. The sample has more than 80,000 clones, approximately 80% seen once. The data were obtained in a study of blood T cell repertoires in COVID-19. Study-wide background: The origin of the acute and convalescent COVID-19 samples was the United States, Italy and Spain. PBMCs, B-cell-depleted T cells, or T cells provided the cDNA or gDNA that made up the material.

Specimen: peripheral blood. The chain employs TRBV14 and TRBJ2-3; the match to TRBD1 covers 8 bases. This TCR derives from a woman older than 75 with active or convalescent COVID-19. The CDR3 is CASSQVRGRSTQYF. CDR3 DNA sequence: TGTGCCAGCAGCCAAGTCAGGGGGCGGAGTACGCAGTATTTT. Full variable domain (outside the CDR3, taken from reference TRBV14 and TRBJ2-3): EAGVTQFPSHSVIEKGQTVTLRCDPISGHDNLYWYRRVMGKEIKFLLHFVKESKQDESGMPNNRFLAERTGGTYSTLKVQPAELEDSGVYFCASSQVRGRSTQYFGPGTRLTVL.